One and the same sample provided the 31 T cell receptor beta chains below, sequenced in a study of T cell repertoires in cytomegalovirus infection. TCRdb reanalysed the reads using MiXCR and keeps one entry per CDR3 protein. The sample includes hundreds of thousands of distinct CDR3 sequences, 30% to 35% of them seen just once. These receptors' antigens are unknown. The sequencing here drew on cultured CD8+ T cells from PBMCs, taken from culture after CMV antigen stimulation. The receptors originated from a human donor in good health (CMV status not recorded). Some clones in this sample may be carry-over from other donors' samples.

V usage is TRBV7-6 and J usage is TRBJ2-1; perhaps D is TRBD1 or TRBD2 (7 bases each). The CDR3 has 16 residues. V was shortened by 6 bases and J by 6 bases, with 21 bases between the two germline ends. CDR1 is SGHVS and CDR2 is FNYEAQ in the germline V gene. The CDR3 loop reads CASSPQGGGKGNEQFF. Here the CDR3 DNA reads TGTGCCAGCAGTCCCCAGGGGGGGGGCAAGGGCAATGAGCAGTTCTTC.

The chain combines TRBV13 with TRBJ1-1; D is perhaps TRBD1 (6 bases). V was trimmed by 4 bases and J by 5 bases, leaving 14 bases between them. CDR1 and CDR2 from the germline V gene are PRHDT and FYEKMQ (reference sequence). The CDR3 runs 14 residues. The CDR3 bases are TGTGCCAGCAGCTCGAGACAGGTCGATACTGAAGCTTTCTTT. Its protein product is CASSSRQVDTEAFF.

This clonotype came up many times. The chain couples TRBV7-6 to TRBJ2-2; TRBD1 is a possible D gene (5 bases). The CDR3 has 17 residues. The V end lost 0 bases, the J end lost 6 bases, and 17 bases lay between the germline ends. The V gene's germline CDR1 is SGHVS and CDR2 FNYEAQ. CDR3 bases: TGTGCCAGCAGCTTAGCGTACAGGACACCGACCCCCGGGGAGCTGTTTTTT. Its translation: CASSLAYRTPTPGELFF.

This clonotype was picked up a small number of times. The V call is TRBV5-4, the J call TRBJ2-3; D not resolved. Germline lookup yields CDR1 SGHNT and CDR2 YYREEE (reference sequence). V was trimmed by 4 bases and J by 1 base, leaving 19 bases between them. The CDR3 is 17 amino acids. The CDR3 nucleotides are TGTGCCAGCAGCCCTCACGTCCAAATTCTCCGCACAGATACGCAGTATTTT. Its protein is CASSPHVQILRTDTQYF.

This clonotype was seen a few times. The V and J genes are TRBV5-6 and TRBJ1-4; 8 bases fit TRBD1. This CDR3 is built from 17 residues. The germline CDR1 and CDR2 sequences are SGHDT and YYEEEE. The V and J ends lost 4 bases and 4 bases, in that order; junction bases with no gene match: 12. Here the CDR3 reads CASSLWGRGLNNEKLFF. For the CDR3, the DNA is TGTGCCAGCAGCCTCTGGGGCAGGGGGCTTAATAATGAAAAACTGTTTTTT.

The CDR3 DNA reads TGTGCCAGCAGCCCTCACAGGGGTTCGAACACTGAAGCTTTCTTT. Translation: CASSPHRGSNTEAFF. This rearrangement joins TRBV11-2 to TRBJ1-1; 7 bases map to TRBD1. In germline, CDR1 is SGHAT, CDR2 FQNNGV. The V and J ends lost 5 bases and 1 base, in that order; junction bases with no gene match: 7. The CDR3 covers 15 residues.

The chain combines TRBV27 with TRBJ1-4, with no clear D. The CDR3 consists of 14 residues. Trimming took off 6 bases at V and 5 bases at J, with 13 bases between the two ends. The germline V gene has CDR1 MNHEY and CDR2 SMNVEV (reference sequence). CDR3 in DNA: TGTGCCAGCAGAAGACCGATGCCGAATGAAAAACTGTTTTTT. It encodes CASRRPMPNEKLFF.

This chain joins TRBV2 and TRBJ2-2; no clear D. Germline V gene lookup returns CDR1 SNHLY and CDR2 FYNNEI. This CDR3 contains 14 residues. Trimming pared 0 bases from V and 4 bases from J, leaving 6 bases between. CDR3 sequence (DNA): TGTGCCAGCAGTGAAGCGCTCGCCACCGGGGAGCTGTTTTTT. Protein sequence: CASSEALATGELFF.

The sample holds a few counts of this clonotype. The chain links TRBV5-4 to TRBJ1-1; TRBD1 might be the D (5 bases). V lost 2 bases to trimming and J lost 1 base, with 12 bases between them. The length of the CDR3 is 15 residues. Germline V gene lookup returns CDR1 SGHNT and CDR2 YYREEE (reference sequence). The CDR3 loop reads CASSFWGRRNTEAFF. Written as DNA, the CDR3 is TGTGCCAGCAGCTTTTGGGGACGGAGGAACACTGAAGCTTTCTTT.

The chain has TRBV7-9 and TRBJ2-2; tentative D call: TRBD1 (6 bases). The germline V gene has CDR1 SEHNR and CDR2 FQNEAQ (reference sequence). V was trimmed by 4 bases and J by 0 bases, leaving 15 bases between them. The CDR3 runs 17 residues. DNA for the CDR3: TGTGCCAGCAGCTCCCGGGACATTACCCCGAACACCGGGGAGCTGTTTTTT. Protein: CASSSRDITPNTGELFF.

The chain links TRBV24-1 to TRBJ2-1; D tentatively fits TRBD1 or TRBD2 (5 bases each). This CDR3 contains 13 residues. Trimming shortened V by 9 bases and J by 2 bases, and 10 bases separated the two germline ends. The germline gives CDR1 KGHDR, CDR2 SFDVKD. CDR3 sequence reads: CATGTPTYNEQFF. DNA of the CDR3: TGTGCCACCGGGACGCCAACCTACAATGAGCAGTTCTTC.

Regarding this clonotype: A much more abundant neighbour one base away suggests this may be a read error. The chain combines TRBV7-6 with TRBJ1-5, with TRBD1 identical over 7 bases. Losses at the gene ends were 4 bases for V and 5 bases for J; bases not matched to a gene: 8. Per the germline V gene, CDR1 is SGHVS and CDR2 is FNYEAQ. The CDR3 loop spans 15 amino acids. In DNA form, the CDR3 reads TGTGCCAGCAGCTCGGACAGGAGGCCCGATCAGCCCCAGCATTTT. This gives the protein CASSSDRRPDQPQHF.

This chain connects TRBV7-6 to TRBJ2-1; 7 nucleotides match TRBD2. With 3 bases clipped from V and 7 bases from J, the junction kept 9 bases outside the gene matches. CDR1 SGHVS and CDR2 FNYEAQ come from the germline V gene. The CDR3 is 15 amino acids. DNA of the CDR3: TGTGCCAGCAGCTTTTATCTGGGAGGGTTTAATGAGCAGTTCTTC. Its protein is CASSFYLGGFNEQFF. Supplemented by reference TRBV7-6 and TRBJ2-1, the full variable domain reads GAGVSQSPRYKVTKRGQDVALRCDPISGHVSLYWYRQALGQGPEFLTYFNYEAQQDKSGLPNDRFSAERPEGSISTLTIQRTEQRDSAMYRCASSFYLGGFNEQFFGPGTRLTVL.

This chain links TRBV10-2 with TRBJ2-3; D is unclear. Per germline, CDR1 WSHSY and CDR2 SAAADI. Trimming stripped 8 bases from V and 6 bases from J, with 15 bases between. This CDR3 is built from 13 residues. The CDR3 spells CASVPLGVDTQYF. CDR3 in DNA: TGCGCCAGCGTCCCCCTAGGTGTGGATACGCAGTATTTT.

The chain uses TRBV4-1 and TRBJ1-1; the D gene is possibly TRBD1 (5 bases). V shed 4 bases and J shed 5 bases, with 17 bases lying between them. This CDR3 spans 15 amino acids. Looked up from germline, CDR1 is MGHRA and CDR2 is YSYEKL. CDR3 nucleotide sequence: TGCGCCAGCAGCCGATTAGGGGAGGGTGGGACTGAAGCTTTCTTT. It is translated as CASSRLGEGGTEAFF.

The chain carries TRBV19 and TRBJ2-4; 7 nucleotides match TRBD1. V dropped 5 bases and J dropped 11; count of bases not matched to a gene: 15. CDR3 length: 15 residues. Germline V gene sequence: CDR1 LNHDA, CDR2 SQIVND (reference sequence). The CDR3 here is CASSLTLTGFYVQYF. For the CDR3, the DNA is TGTGCCAGTAGTCTAACCTTGACAGGGTTTTACGTTCAGTACTTC.

This clonotype was counted at least ten times. The gene calls are TRBV7-8 and TRBJ2-7; possible D gene TRBD1, 6 bases. The CDR3 runs to 14 residues. The V and J ends lost 5 bases and 3 bases respectively, with 14 bases between them. CDR1 SGHVS and CDR2 FQNEAQ come from the germline V gene. This chain's CDR3 is CASSNTGLVYEQYV. The CDR3 bases are TGTGCCAGCAGCAACACAGGGCTGGTCTACGAGCAGTACGTC.

This clonotype was recorded a few times. V is TRBV2 and J is TRBJ2-4; TRBD1 aligns across 7 bases. The CDR3 totals 13 residues. V was pared by 6 bases and J by 4 bases, with 3 bases of the junction left unmatched. Germline-derived CDR1 and CDR2 are SNHLY and FYNNEI. This chain's CDR3 is CASRPGQKNIQYF. The CDR3 nucleotides are TGTGCCAGCAGGCCGGGACAGAAAAACATTCAGTACTTC.

Turning to this clonotype: Relative to the germline gene, one junction end is altered; a read error may explain this. The gene calls are TRBV7-6 and TRBJ2-3; D uncertain. The CDR3 spans 13 residues. CDR1 SGHVS and CDR2 FNYEAQ come from the germline V gene. The CDR3 coding sequence is TGTGCCCGCAGCCCCCTGGACGCAGATACGCAGTATTTT. Amino acid sequence: CARSPLDADTQYF.

The chain links TRBV12-3 or TRBV12-4 to TRBJ2-2; 9 nucleotides agree with TRBD1. The CDR3 has 15 amino acids. V shed 6 bases and J 3 bases; nucleotides not matched to a gene: 5. CDR3 nucleotide sequence: TGTGCCAGCAGGGCCGGGACAGGGCACACCGGGGAGCTGTTTTTT. This translates into CASRAGTGHTGELFF.

V usage is TRBV7-6 and J usage is TRBJ2-3; the D gene could be TRBD1 or TRBD2 (5 bases each). The CDR3 is 15 amino acids. From germline, CDR1 is SGHVS and CDR2 FNYEAQ. The germline V and J ends were trimmed by 4 bases and 6 bases, with 17 bases remaining between them. This CDR3 reads CASSSGTPVWDTQYF. The CDR3 DNA is TGTGCCAGCAGCTCCGGGACCCCAGTCTGGGATACGCAGTATTTT.

CDR3 in amino acids: CASIHWGQGGTEAFF. The CDR3 DNA sequence: TGTGCCAGCATCCACTGGGGACAGGGCGGCACTGAAGCTTTCTTT. The rearrangement joins TRBV2 to TRBJ1-1; 9 bases are a match to TRBD1. CDR3 length: 15 amino acids. Trimming removed 7 bases from V and 4 bases from J; junction bases left unmatched: 10. Germline-derived CDR1 and CDR2 are SNHLY and FYNNEI.

The chain couples TRBV4-1 to TRBJ2-1; 8 bases are a match to TRBD1. Germline trimming cut 2 bases from V and 2 bases from J; bases unmatched to any gene: 5. This CDR3 contains 16 residues. Germline V gene lookup returns CDR1 MGHRA and CDR2 YSYEKL. This CDR3 is CASSQTTGVTYNEQFF. Here the CDR3 DNA reads TGCGCCAGCAGCCAAACGACAGGGGTAACCTACAATGAGCAGTTCTTC.

The rearrangement uses TRBV12-5 and TRBJ2-1; 9 bases fit TRBD1. Germline V gene lookup returns CDR1 LGHNT and CDR2 FRNRAP. Losses at the gene ends were 5 bases for V and 8 bases for J; bases not matched to a gene: 16. The length of the CDR3 is 17 residues. As DNA, the CDR3 is TGTGCTAGTGGTACTGGGACAGGGATTCCCTTTGTAGATGAGCAGTTCTTC. Its translation: CASGTGTGIPFVDEQFF.

This chain joins TRBV7-4 and TRBJ1-2; TRBD1 might be the D (6 bases). V lost 5 bases to trimming and J lost 3 bases, with 13 bases between them. This CDR3 spans 14 amino acids. Germline V gene lookup returns CDR1 SGHVT and CDR2 SQSDAQ. Here the CDR3 reads CASSLQGPYYGYTF. In nucleotides, the CDR3 is TGTGCCAGCAGCCTACAGGGCCCCTACTATGGCTACACCTTC.

The rearrangement joins TRBV6-5 to TRBJ2-2; TRBD2 aligns across 10 bases. CDR1 is MNHEY and CDR2 is SVGAGI in the germline V gene. Trimming took 0 bases from V and 0 from J; bases not matched to a gene: 4. The CDR3 runs 18 residues. The CDR3 loop reads CASSYSQRGGANTGELFF. The CDR3 DNA reads as TGTGCCAGCAGTTACTCTCAGCGGGGGGGCGCGAACACCGGGGAGCTGTTTTTT.

This clonotype was found a few times. The gene calls are TRBV6-2 or TRBV6-3 and TRBJ1-5; tentative D call: TRBD1 (6 bases). The CDR3 extends over 13 amino acids. In germline, CDR1 is MNHEY, CDR2 SVGEGT. V was pared by 7 bases and J by 5 bases, with 12 bases between. CDR3 protein: CASTTGLYQPQHF. Written as DNA, the CDR3 is TGTGCCAGCACCACAGGGTTATATCAGCCCCAGCATTTT.

This rearrangement joins TRBV7-9 to TRBJ2-3; TRBD2 agrees at 11 bases. The CDR3 has 15 amino acids. J gave up 3 bases and V 6 bases, and 5 bases lay outside the gene matches. Per the germline V gene, CDR1 is SEHNR and CDR2 is FQNEAQ (reference sequence). The CDR3 bases are TGTGCCAGCAGACTTAGCGGGGGGGCAACAGATACGCAGTATTTT. It is translated as CASRLSGGATDTQYF.

Written as DNA, the CDR3 is TGTGCCACCAAACTAGCCAAAAACATTCAGTACTTC. Translated, it gives CATKLAKNIQYF. The chain recombines TRBV2 with TRBJ2-4; D gene uncertain. The CDR3 covers 12 residues. Per germline, CDR1 SNHLY and CDR2 FYNNEI. Trimming removed 10 bases at V and 0 bases at J, with 7 bases between. Looking up the rest from reference TRBV2 and TRBJ2-4 gives the full variable domain: EPEVTQTPSHQVTQMGQEVILRCVPISNHLYFYWYRQILGQKVEFLVSFYNNEISEKSEIFDDQFSVERPDGSNFTLKIRSTKLEDSAMYFCATKLAKNIQYFGAGTRLSVL.

This clonotype was detected many times. The chain recombines TRBV12-3 or TRBV12-4 with TRBJ2-7, with TRBD2 matching 10 bases. The CDR3 runs 14 residues. V was pared by 4 bases and J by 3 bases, with 3 bases of the junction left unmatched. The CDR3 sequence is CASSSGLADYEQYF. CDR3 sequence (DNA): TGTGCCAGCAGTTCCGGACTAGCGGACTACGAGCAGTACTTC.

The chain carries TRBV5-6 and TRBJ2-1; D call uncertain. The V and J ends lost 4 bases and 5 bases respectively, with 13 bases between them. The V gene's germline CDR1 is SGHDT and CDR2 YYEEEE. The CDR3 spans 14 residues. The CDR3 DNA follows: TGTGCCAGCAGCCACAGATGGCTGAACAATGAGCAGTTCTTC. Its translation is CASSHRWLNNEQFF.